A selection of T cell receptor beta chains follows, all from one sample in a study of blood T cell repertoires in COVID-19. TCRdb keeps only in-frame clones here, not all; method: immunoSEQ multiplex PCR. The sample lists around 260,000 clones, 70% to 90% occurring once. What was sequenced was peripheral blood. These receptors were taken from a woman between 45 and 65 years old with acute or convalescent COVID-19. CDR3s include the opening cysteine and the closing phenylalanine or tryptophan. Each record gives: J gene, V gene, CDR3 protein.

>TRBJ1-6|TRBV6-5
CASSSTRGDYSPLHF
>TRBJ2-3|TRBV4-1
CASSQARGGTDTQYF
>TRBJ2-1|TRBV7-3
CASRFGGSGEQFF
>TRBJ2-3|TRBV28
CASSSGTSGRVADTQYF
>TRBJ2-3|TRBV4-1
CASSPVGDTQYF
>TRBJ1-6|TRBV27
CASSLIGRQGNSPLHF
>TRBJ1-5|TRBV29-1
CSVGTGENQPQHF
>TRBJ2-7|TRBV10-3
CAIGGTSGFEQYF
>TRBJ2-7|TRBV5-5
CASRHPGQGQHEQYF
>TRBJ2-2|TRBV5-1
CASSGTGTNTGELFF
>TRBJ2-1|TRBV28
CASSSPTGSVFYNEQFF
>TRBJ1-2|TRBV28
CASSFPTRGYGYTF
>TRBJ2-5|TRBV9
CASSVGGGEETQYF
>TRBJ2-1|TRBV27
CASSLDPGLAGDNEQFF
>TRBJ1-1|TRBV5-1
CASSPRTGVGYTEAFF
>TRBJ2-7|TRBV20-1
CSASRGDEQYF
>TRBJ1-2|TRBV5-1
CASSPRTGRSGYGYTF
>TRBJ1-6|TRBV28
CASSWIYRESPLHF
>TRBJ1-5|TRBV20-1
CSASQGPSNQPQHF
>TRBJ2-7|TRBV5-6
CASSTPWSAPYEQYF
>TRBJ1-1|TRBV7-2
CASSLQATLNTEAFF
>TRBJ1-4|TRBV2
CASERDRGEKLFF
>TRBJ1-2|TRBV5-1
CASSLVGTGVDYGYTF
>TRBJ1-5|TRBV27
CASSFRGGDQPQHF
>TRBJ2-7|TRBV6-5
CASGTPNYEQYF
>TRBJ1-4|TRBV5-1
CASRLTGMDEKLFF
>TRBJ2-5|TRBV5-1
CASSLVGGRIQETQYF
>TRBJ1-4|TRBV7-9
CASSLGSLRQLATNEKLFF
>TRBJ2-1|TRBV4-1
CASSQVGAGGNNEQFF
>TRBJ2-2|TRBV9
CASSVGLAVNTGELFF
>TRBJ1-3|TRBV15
CATSRDRSTGSGNTIYF
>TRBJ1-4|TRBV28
CASNPRGDPTNEKLFF
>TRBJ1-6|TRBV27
CASSPTGQSSYNSPLHF
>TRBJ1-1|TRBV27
CASSYTGNTEAFF
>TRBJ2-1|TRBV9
CASSVGYYNEQFF
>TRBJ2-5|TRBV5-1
CASSLETLVQETQYF
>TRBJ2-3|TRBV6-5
CASSYLLAGADTQYF
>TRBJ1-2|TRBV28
CASRYRVGGYTF
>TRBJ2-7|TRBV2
CASRSDSHEQYF
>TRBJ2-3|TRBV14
CASSLSPGTQYF
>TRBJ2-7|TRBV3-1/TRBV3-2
CASSRTGPSYEQYF
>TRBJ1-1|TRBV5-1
CASSARPGVGTEAFF
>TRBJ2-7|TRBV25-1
CASSDPAGGRYEQYF
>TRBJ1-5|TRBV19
CASSIGTAYSNQPQHF
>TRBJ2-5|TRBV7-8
CASSLLKMGVKETQYF
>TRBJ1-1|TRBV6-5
CASAQAGTGETEAFF
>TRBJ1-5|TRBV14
CASNQTPQVYQPQHF
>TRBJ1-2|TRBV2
CASPGQRTYGYTF